This entry is about one T cell receptor (beta chain). Its antigen remains unknown. Clones were read by immunoSEQ multiplex PCR, and TCRdb kept only the in-frame ones, dropping some. The data contain under 110,000 clones, around 90% of them singletons. This sample is part of a study of siplizumab effects on memory and regulatory T cells. From germline, CDR1 is SGHDN and CDR2 FVKESK. V lost 4 bases to trimming and J lost 6 bases, with 22 bases between them. CDR3 length: 17 amino acids. Findings and limits, study-wide: Most proliferating CD4+ or CD8+ clones, roughly 75-97%, had no naive or memory assignment. Naive T cells were seemingly more diverse than memory cells, and major contributions to the alloresponse seemed to be made by them.

The V and J genes are TRBV14 and TRBJ1-5, with a weak D call TRBD1 (6 bases). Material: non-Treg CD4+ T cells sorted from blood. The sequence came from a human donor in good health. CDR3 DNA sequence: TGTGCCAGCAGCCCGCACCTACGTAACAGGGCCGGTCAGCCCCAGCATTTT. Amino acids: CASSPHLRNRAGQPQHF. The whole variable domain, remainder taken from reference TRBV14 and TRBJ1-5, is EAGVTQFPSHSVIEKGQTVTLRCDPISGHDNLYWYRRVMGKEIKFLLHFVKESKQDESGMPNNRFLAERTGGTYSTLKVQPAELEDSGVYFCASSPHLRNRAGQPQHFGDGTRLSIL.